This TCR beta chain was sequenced for a study of blood T cell repertoires in COVID-19. Study context: The study drew acute and convalescent COVID-19 samples from the United States, Italy and Spain.

The CDR3 extends over 16 amino acids. Germline CDR1 and CDR2: MDHEN and SYDVKM. V lost 3 bases, J lost 2 bases, and 15 bases lay in between. This clone showed up just once. Repertoires were generated with immunoSEQ multiplex PCR, while TCRdb's copy carries only in-frame clones and drops some. The sample lists 200,000 or so clones, about four fifths occurring once. The clonotype was recovered from a woman in her thirties or forties with acute or convalescent COVID-19. The sequenced sample consisted of peripheral blood. The chain uses TRBV28 and TRBJ2-3, with a weak D call TRBD2 (5 bases). The DNA for the CDR3 is TGTGCCAGCAGTTTTCGGAGGTGGCAGACCACAGATACGCAGTATTTT. The encoded protein is CASSFRRWQTTDTQYF.